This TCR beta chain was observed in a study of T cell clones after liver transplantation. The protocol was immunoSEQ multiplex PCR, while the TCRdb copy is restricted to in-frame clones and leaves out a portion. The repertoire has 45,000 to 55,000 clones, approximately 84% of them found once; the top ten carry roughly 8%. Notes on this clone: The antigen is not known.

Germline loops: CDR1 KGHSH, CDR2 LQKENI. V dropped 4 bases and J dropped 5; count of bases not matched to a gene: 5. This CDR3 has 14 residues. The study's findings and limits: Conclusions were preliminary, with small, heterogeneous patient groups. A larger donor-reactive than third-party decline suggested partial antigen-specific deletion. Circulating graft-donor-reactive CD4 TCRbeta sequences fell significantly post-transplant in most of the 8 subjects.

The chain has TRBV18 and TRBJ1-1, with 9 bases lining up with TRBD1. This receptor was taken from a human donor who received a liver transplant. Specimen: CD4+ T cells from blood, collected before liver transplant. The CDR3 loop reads CASSQGQGETEAFF. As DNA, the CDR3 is TGTGCCAGCTCACAGGGACAGGGAGAAACTGAAGCTTTCTTT.